Presented here are 3 T cell receptor beta chains from one specimen sequenced in a study of naive and memory T cell subsets. Two oligonucleotides, mixed equimolar, formed the beta constant-region primer covering TRBC1 and TRBC2. Nested alpha and beta constant-region primers with the SP2 primer drove four PCR rounds on ligated cDNA. TCRdb independently ran MiXCR on the UMI-ligation and nested PCR reads; one entry per CDR3 protein. This table has over 65,000 distinct CDR3 sequences, 9% to 9.5% appearing once. Sequenced sample: naive CD8+ T cells from blood. The origin of the receptors is a human donor in good health.

This clonotype came up a few times. V is TRBV29-1 and J is TRBJ1-2; D unresolved. The CDR3 runs 12 residues. Trimming removed 2 bases from V and 8 bases from J, with 12 bases in between. Germline V gene lookup returns CDR1 SQVTM and CDR2 ANQGSEA. This chain's CDR3 is CSVEPGLGGYTF. In nucleotides, the CDR3 is TGCAGCGTTGAACCGGGATTGGGGGGCTACACCTTC. The complete variable domain, with remaining parts taken from reference TRBV29-1 and TRBJ1-2, reads SAVISQKPSRDICQRGTSLTIQCQVDSQVTMMFWYRQQPGQSLTLIATANQGSEATYESGFVIDKFPISRPNLTFSTLTVSNMSPEDSSIYLCSVEPGLGGYTFGSGTRLTVV.

In this sample, this clonotype turned up many times. This chain uses TRBV5-4 with TRBJ2-5, with TRBD2 as a possible D gene (6 bases). Per germline, CDR1 SGHNT and CDR2 YYREEE (reference sequence). CDR3 length equals 9 residues. V lost 7 bases to trimming and J lost 10 bases, with 8 bases between them. The CDR3 reads CASGGNQYF. The CDR3, as DNA: TGTGCCAGCGGAGGGAACCAGTACTTC.

At least ten counts were recorded for this clonotype. J is TRBJ2-6 and V is TRBV18; D is ambiguous. V lost 5 bases to trimming and J lost 0 bases, with 11 bases between them. The CDR3 runs 16 residues. The germline gives CDR1 KGHSH, CDR2 LQKENI. The CDR3 spells CASSVAGSSGANVLTF. DNA for the CDR3: TGTGCCAGCTCAGTTGCCGGAAGCTCTGGGGCCAACGTCCTGACTTTC.